The 29 T cell receptor beta chains given below trace back to one sample, sequenced in a study of preoperative IRX-2 immunotherapy in early breast cancer. Described treatment: preoperative locoregional IRX-2 cytokine immunotherapy. Profiling relied on immunoSEQ multiplex PCR, and the TCRdb table lists in-frame clones only, not all of them. The sample contains fewer than 9,500 clones, more than 75% of which appear only once. Sequencing used tumor tissue, obtained after IRX-2 immunotherapy. The receptors here all came from a human donor with breast cancer.

The chain recombines TRBV19 with TRBJ1-4; D perhaps matches TRBD1 (6 bases). Trimming removed 5 bases from V and 15 bases from J, with 19 bases in between. This CDR3 region has 13 residues. The germline V gene encodes CDR1 LNHDA and CDR2 SQIVND (reference sequence). CDR3 DNA sequence: TGTGCCAGTAGTGGACAGCCTCCAACTATAGTGTTTTTT. Protein: CASSGQPPTIVFF. The variable domain in full, with the rest retrieved from reference TRBV19 and TRBJ1-4, is DGGITQSPKYLFRKEGQNVTLSCEQNLNHDAMYWYRQDPGQGLRLIYYSQIVNDFQKGDIAEGYSVSREKKESFPLTVTSAQKNPTAFYLCASSGQPPTIVFFGSGTQLSVL.

This chain links TRBV7-8 with TRBJ2-1; maybe TRBD1 (6 bases). The CDR3 contains 15 residues. The germline V gene encodes CDR1 SGHVS and CDR2 FQNEAQ. V gave up 5 bases and J gave up 6 bases, with 17 bases separating them. In DNA, the CDR3 is TGTGCCAGCAGCCCAGAGACCACAGGGAGCAATGAGCAGTTCTTC. This codes for CASSPETTGSNEQFF.

This chain joins TRBV19 and TRBJ1-5; D not certain. The CDR3 consists of 14 residues. Trimming cost V 5 bases and J 0 bases, with 8 bases left between them. The germline V gene encodes CDR1 LNHDA and CDR2 SQIVND (reference sequence). The CDR3 sequence: CASSHTASNQPQHF. The CDR3 region has the DNA TGTGCCAGTAGTCACACGGCTAGCAATCAGCCCCAGCATTTT.

J is TRBJ1-3 and V is TRBV19; no clear D gene. The CDR3 extends over 17 amino acids. Deletions cut 5 bases from V and 2 bases from J, with 19 bases between. In germline, CDR1 is LNHDA, CDR2 SQIVND (reference sequence). This CDR3 is CASSSSERTRPGNTIYF. The CDR3 DNA sequence: TGTGCCAGTAGTTCCTCGGAGAGGACTCGACCTGGAAACACCATATATTTT.

The V call is TRBV6-8, the J call TRBJ2-7, with D tentatively TRBD2 (5 bases). Trimming took 6 bases from V and 3 from J, leaving 12 bases between them. There are 13 residues in the CDR3. Per the germline V gene, CDR1 is MNHGY and CDR2 is SAAAGT. The DNA for the CDR3 is TGTGCCAGCAGACTACGGGAAAGCTACGAGCAGTACTTC. It is translated as CASRLRESYEQYF.

There are a few counts of this clone. This chain uses TRBV30 with TRBJ1-2, with D possibly being TRBD1 (5 bases). The CDR3 sequence is 16 residues long. The germline gives CDR1 GTSNPN, CDR2 SVGIG (reference sequence). Trimming pared 2 bases from V and 2 bases from J, leaving 18 bases between. CDR3 sequence (DNA): TGTGCCTGGAGTAGGACGTTCCTAGAGGGGAACTATGGCTACACCTTC. This translates into CAWSRTFLEGNYGYTF.

This rearrangement joins TRBV7-6 to TRBJ2-3; 7 bases agree with TRBD1. This CDR3 has 15 residues. Trimming removed 1 base from V and 3 bases from J; junction bases left unmatched: 4. In germline, CDR1 is SGHVS, CDR2 FNYEAQ. CDR3 DNA: TGTGCCAGCAGCTTAGGGGACAGACTAACAGATACGCAGTATTTT. It translates to CASSLGDRLTDTQYF. The whole variable domain, filled in from reference TRBV7-6 and TRBJ2-3, reads GAGVSQSPRYKVTKRGQDVALRCDPISGHVSLYWYRQALGQGPEFLTYFNYEAQQDKSGLPNDRFSAERPEGSISTLTIQRTEQRDSAMYRCASSLGDRLTDTQYFGPGTRLTVL.

The chain combines TRBV25-1 with TRBJ2-2; D is uncertain. V lost 1 base and J lost 5, with 8 bases in between. The CDR3 is 14 residues long. CDR1 is MGHDK, CDR2 SYGVNS, per germline. CDR3 sequence: CASSESSFTGELFF. In nucleotides, the CDR3 is TGTGCCAGCAGTGAATCCTCCTTTACCGGGGAGCTGTTTTTT.

The chain employs TRBV7-7 and TRBJ1-4; no firm D call. Looked up from germline, CDR1 is SSHAT and CDR2 is FNYEAQ (reference sequence). Trimming cost V 5 bases and J 8 bases, with 18 bases left between them. The CDR3 covers 15 residues. CDR3 bases: TGTGCCAGCAGCGCAACGACTCATTTTCGGGAAAAACTGTTTTTT. Translating gives CASSATTHFREKLFF.

This clone has just a few counts. The J gene is TRBJ1-1, the V gene TRBV6-8, with D uncertain. Germline CDR1 MNHGY, CDR2 SAAAGT. The V gene lost 8 bases and the J gene lost 4 bases, with 14 bases spanning the gap. The CDR3 has 13 amino acids. The CDR3 loop reads CASQRTWGTEAFF. DNA of the CDR3: TGTGCCAGCCAACGAACATGGGGCACTGAAGCTTTCTTT.

The chain carries TRBV18 and TRBJ1-5; 8 bases are a match to TRBD1. The V segment lost 2 bases and the J segment 8 bases; nucleotides outside the gene matches: 5. CDR1 is KGHSH, CDR2 LQKENI, per germline. The CDR3 length is 14 residues. CDR3 coding DNA: TGTGCCAGCTCACCAAGTGCAGGGGGCGAGCCCCAGCATTTT. It specifies CASSPSAGGEPQHF.

J is TRBJ1-3 and V is TRBV18, with TRBD1 matching 9 bases. The CDR3 runs 16 residues. Trimming took 8 bases from V and 0 from J; bases not matched to a gene: 8. Per germline, CDR1 KGHSH and CDR2 LQKENI. The CDR3 DNA reads as TGTGCCAGCCACCCCCCGGGACAGGGCTCTGGAAACACCATATATTTT. This translates into CASHPPGQGSGNTIYF.

V is TRBV9 and J is TRBJ1-2; a weak D match, TRBD1 (5 bases). With 5 bases removed from V and 4 bases from J, the gap between germline ends came to 18 bases. The germline gives CDR1 SGDLS, CDR2 YYNGEE. The CDR3 loop spans 15 amino acids. The DNA for the CDR3 is TGTGCCAGCAGTTACGGCCGAATAGGGGTCTATGGCTACACCTTC. Protein: CASSYGRIGVYGYTF.

The chain uses TRBV11-3 and TRBJ2-3; 8 bases agree with TRBD1. CDR3 size: 15 residues. With 5 bases clipped from V and 1 base from J, the junction kept 5 bases outside the gene matches. Germline values: CDR1 SGHNT, CDR2 YENEEA. The CDR3 loop reads CASSQADRGTDTQYF. The DNA of the CDR3 is TGTGCCAGCAGCCAAGCGGACAGGGGCACAGATACGCAGTATTTT.

The V gene is TRBV19, the J gene TRBJ2-2, with 7 bases identical to TRBD1. CDR1 and CDR2 (germline): LNHDA, SQIVND (reference sequence). The CDR3 is 13 amino acids. Trimming cost V 5 bases and J 13 bases; bases outside gene matches: 10. The CDR3 is CASSAGTAVGLFF. The DNA for the CDR3 is TGTGCCAGTAGTGCCGGGACAGCGGTGGGGCTGTTTTTT.

This clone was detected once. This chain joins TRBV18 and TRBJ2-3, with D tentatively TRBD1 (5 bases). Trimming stripped 0 bases from V and 5 bases from J, with 12 bases between. Per germline, CDR1 KGHSH and CDR2 LQKENI. CDR3 length equals 15 residues. CDR3 in DNA: TGTGCCAGCTCACCACCGGGGCCCCGGCAAGATACGCAGTATTTT. This gives the protein CASSPPGPRQDTQYF.

The V call is TRBV23-1, the J call TRBJ1-5; D is unresolved. TRBV23-1 is given ORF status, its function remaining uncertain. V was shortened by 6 bases and J by 7 bases, with 16 bases between the two germline ends. The CDR3 runs 14 residues. The CDR3 protein is CASSHKEGWQPQHF. As DNA, the CDR3 is TGCGCCAGCAGCCACAAGGAGGGTTGGCAGCCCCAGCATTTT.

The chain couples TRBV11-3 to TRBJ1-1; D perhaps matches TRBD1 (6 bases). The length of the CDR3 is 15 residues. Germline V gene lookup returns CDR1 SGHNT and CDR2 YENEEA. The V end was cut by 5 bases, the J end by 0 bases, with 13 bases between. The CDR3 loop reads CASSPGTPMNTEAFF. In DNA form, the CDR3 reads TGTGCCAGCAGCCCCGGGACACCCATGAACACTGAAGCTTTCTTT.

The chain links TRBV19 to TRBJ2-5; 8 nucleotides match TRBD1. V shed 6 bases and J 4 bases; nucleotides not matched to a gene: 7. The germline CDR1 and CDR2 sequences are LNHDA and SQIVND (reference sequence). There are 14 residues in the CDR3. The CDR3 DNA reads as TGTGCCAGTAGCCGACAGGGGACATCAGAGACCCAGTACTTC. Protein product: CASSRQGTSETQYF.

The CDR3 DNA follows: TGTGCCAGCAGCCAGGGACTAGCTGGATATGAGACCCAGTACTTC. This encodes CASSQGLAGYETQYF. V gene TRBV7-1 combines with J gene TRBJ2-5; 9 nucleotides agree with TRBD2. TRBV7-1 is noted as an ORF with a role that remains uncertain. Trimming cost V 5 bases and J 5 bases; bases outside gene matches: 9. This CDR3 contains 15 residues.

The rearrangement uses TRBV18 and TRBJ2-1, with D perhaps TRBD1 (6 bases). Germline assignment: CDR1 KGHSH and CDR2 LQKENI. The V end was cut by 3 bases, the J end by 3 bases, with 15 bases between. The CDR3 is made up of 16 amino acids. The CDR3 sequence is CASSPSAGAFYNEQFF. CDR3 sequence (DNA): TGTGCCAGCTCACCGTCCGCAGGGGCCTTCTACAATGAGCAGTTCTTC.

By share of the sample, this clone is large. This chain connects TRBV6-8 to TRBJ2-3, with D possibly TRBD2 on 5 matching bases. Germline assignment: CDR1 MNHGY and CDR2 SAAAGT. The CDR3 sequence is 15 residues long. Trimming removed 6 bases from V and 2 bases from J, with 15 bases in between. CDR3 nucleotide sequence: TGTGCCAGCAGGTCTCCAGCGGCGTTCACAGATACGCAGTATTTT. This sequence encodes CASRSPAAFTDTQYF.

V usage is TRBV6-8 and J usage is TRBJ1-2; the D gene is possibly TRBD1 (6 bases). In germline, CDR1 is MNHGY, CDR2 SAAAGT. Deletions cut 6 bases from V and 4 bases from J, with 15 bases between. The CDR3 has 14 residues. CDR3 coding DNA: TGTGCCAGCAGCCAGCCGGGGGCCTTCTATGGCTACACCTTC. Its protein product is CASSQPGAFYGYTF.

The rearrangement uses TRBV5-1 and TRBJ1-1; D gene ambiguous. Germline V CDR1 and CDR2: SGHRS, YFSETQ. V was cut by 6 bases and J by 4 bases, with 16 bases left in between. CDR3 length: 14 residues. In DNA form, the CDR3 reads TGCGCCAGCACCACTCAGGATTCTACCACTGAAGCTTTCTTT. This sequence encodes CASTTQDSTTEAFF.

This clone has a handful of counts. The chain combines TRBV19 with TRBJ2-2; the D is unclear. Germline V gene lookup returns CDR1 LNHDA and CDR2 SQIVND (reference sequence). The germline V and J ends were trimmed by 4 bases and 2 bases, with 11 bases remaining between them. The CDR3 has 15 residues. CDR3 residues: CASSKNRVNTGELFF. DNA of the CDR3: TGTGCCAGTAGTAAGAATAGGGTAAACACCGGGGAGCTGTTTTTT.

The gene calls are TRBV6-8 and TRBJ1-5; a weak D match, TRBD1 (5 bases). The germline V gene encodes CDR1 MNHGY and CDR2 SAAAGT. The CDR3 consists of 15 residues. With 8 bases removed from V and 4 bases from J, the gap between germline ends came to 18 bases. The CDR3 loop is CASYPDGAPNQPQHF. In DNA form, the CDR3 reads TGTGCCAGCTATCCCGACGGGGCCCCAAATCAGCCCCAGCATTTT.

This chain links TRBV27 with TRBJ1-4; 7 nucleotides match TRBD1. CDR1 and CDR2 (germline): MNHEY, SMNVEV (reference sequence). Trimming at V came to 7 bases and at J to 7 bases, leaving 9 bases not matched to a gene. CDR3 length equals 14 residues. CDR3 sequence reads: CASNVRGGGEKLFF. As DNA, the CDR3 is TGTGCCAGCAACGTCAGGGGGGGAGGTGAAAAACTGTTTTTT.

This clone has just a few counts. The CDR3 sequence is CASSYNPRGTIYF. CDR3 coding DNA: TGTGCCAGCAGTTATAACCCAAGAGGGACCATATATTTT. This sequence joins TRBV6-8 and TRBJ1-3; D unresolved. Deletions cut 3 bases from V and 10 bases from J, with 13 bases between. The CDR3 totals 13 residues. The germline gives CDR1 MNHGY, CDR2 SAAAGT.

The DNA for the CDR3 is TGTGCCAGCAGCTTGAGGGCGACCGAGGCAGATACGCAGTATTTT. It specifies CASSLRATEADTQYF. The gene calls are TRBV11-3 and TRBJ2-3, with D perhaps TRBD2 (5 bases). V lost 3 bases and J 4 bases, leaving 14 bases between the germline ends. The germline V gene has CDR1 SGHNT and CDR2 YENEEA. The CDR3 runs 15 residues. Supplemented by reference TRBV11-3 and TRBJ2-3, the full variable domain reads EAGVVQSPRYKIIEKKQPVAFWCNPISGHNTLYWYLQNLGQGPELLIRYENEEAVDDSQLPKDRFSAERLKGVDSTLKIQPAELGDSAVYLCASSLRATEADTQYFGPGTRLTVL.